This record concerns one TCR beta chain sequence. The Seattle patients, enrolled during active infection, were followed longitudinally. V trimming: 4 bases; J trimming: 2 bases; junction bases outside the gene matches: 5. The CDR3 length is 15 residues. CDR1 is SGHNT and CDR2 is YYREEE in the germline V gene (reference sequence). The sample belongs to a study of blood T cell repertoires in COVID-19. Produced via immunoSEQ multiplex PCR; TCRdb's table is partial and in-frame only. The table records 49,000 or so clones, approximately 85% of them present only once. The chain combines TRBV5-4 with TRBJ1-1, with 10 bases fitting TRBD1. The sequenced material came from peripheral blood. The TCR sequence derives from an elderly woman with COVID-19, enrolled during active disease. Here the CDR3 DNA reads TGTGCCAGCAGCGCGCGACAGGGGGCAAACACTGAAGCTTTCTTT. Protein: CASSARQGANTEAFF.